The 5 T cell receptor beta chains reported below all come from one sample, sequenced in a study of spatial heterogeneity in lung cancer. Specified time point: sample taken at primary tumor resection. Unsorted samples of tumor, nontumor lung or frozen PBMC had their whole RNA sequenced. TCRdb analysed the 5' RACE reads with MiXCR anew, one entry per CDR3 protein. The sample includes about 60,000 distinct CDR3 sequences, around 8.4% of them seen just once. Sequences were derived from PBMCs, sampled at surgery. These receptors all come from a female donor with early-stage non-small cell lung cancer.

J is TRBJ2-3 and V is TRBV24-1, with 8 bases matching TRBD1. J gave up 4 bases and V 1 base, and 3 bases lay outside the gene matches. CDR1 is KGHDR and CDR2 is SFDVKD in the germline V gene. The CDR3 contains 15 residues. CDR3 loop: CATSDFRQGPDTQYF. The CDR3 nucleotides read TGTGCCACCAGTGATTTCCGACAGGGGCCAGATACGCAGTATTTT.

The CDR3 DNA reads as TGTGCCAGCAGCCGGGACAGGGGAGACAATGAGCAGTTCTTC. This translates into CASSRDRGDNEQFF. The V gene is TRBV27, the J gene TRBJ2-1, with 10 nucleotides matching TRBD1. Losses at the gene ends were 6 bases for V and 5 bases for J; bases not matched to a gene: 4. Germline values: CDR1 MNHEY, CDR2 SMNVEV (reference sequence). There are 14 residues in the CDR3.

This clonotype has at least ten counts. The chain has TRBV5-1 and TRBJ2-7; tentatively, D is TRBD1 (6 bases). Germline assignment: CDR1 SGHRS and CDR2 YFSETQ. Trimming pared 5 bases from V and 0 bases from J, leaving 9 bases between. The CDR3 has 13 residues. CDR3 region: CASSGQSSYEQYF. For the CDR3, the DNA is TGCGCCAGCAGTGGACAGAGCTCCTACGAGCAGTACTTC.

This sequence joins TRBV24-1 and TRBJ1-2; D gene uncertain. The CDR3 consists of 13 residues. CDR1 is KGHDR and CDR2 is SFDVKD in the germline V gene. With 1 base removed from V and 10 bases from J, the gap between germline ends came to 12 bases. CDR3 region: CATSDFLGNFYTF. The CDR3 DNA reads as TGTGCCACCAGTGATTTTTTGGGCAACTTCTACACCTTC.

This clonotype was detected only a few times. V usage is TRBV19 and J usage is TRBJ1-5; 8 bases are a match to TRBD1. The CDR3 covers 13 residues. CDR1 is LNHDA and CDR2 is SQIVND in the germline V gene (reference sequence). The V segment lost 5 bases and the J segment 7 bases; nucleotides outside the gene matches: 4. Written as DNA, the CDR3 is TGTGCCAGTAGTGTGGACAGGGTGCAGCCCCAGCATTTT. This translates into CASSVDRVQPQHF. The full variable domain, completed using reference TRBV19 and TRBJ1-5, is DGGITQSPKYLFRKEGQNVTLSCEQNLNHDAMYWYRQDPGQGLRLIYYSQIVNDFQKGDIAEGYSVSREKKESFPLTVTSAQKNPTAFYLCASSVDRVQPQHFGDGTRLSIL.